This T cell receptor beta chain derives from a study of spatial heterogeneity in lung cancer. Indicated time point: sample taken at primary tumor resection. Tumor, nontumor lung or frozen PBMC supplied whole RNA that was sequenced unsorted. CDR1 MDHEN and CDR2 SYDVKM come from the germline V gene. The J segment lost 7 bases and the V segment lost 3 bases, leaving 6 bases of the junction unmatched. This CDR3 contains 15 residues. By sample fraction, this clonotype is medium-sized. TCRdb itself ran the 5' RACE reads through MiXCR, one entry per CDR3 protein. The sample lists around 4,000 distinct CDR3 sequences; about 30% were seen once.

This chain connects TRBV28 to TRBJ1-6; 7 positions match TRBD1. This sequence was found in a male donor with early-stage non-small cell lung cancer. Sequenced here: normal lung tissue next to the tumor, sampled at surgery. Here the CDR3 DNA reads TGTGCCAGCAGTTTGTCCGGGACAGCCAATTCACCCCTCCACTTT. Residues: CASSLSGTANSPLHF.